This T cell receptor beta chain was identified during a study of blood T cell repertoires in COVID-19. Authors' processing steps: The assay estimated nucleated cells by amplifying reference gene primers. Produced via immunoSEQ multiplex PCR; TCRdb's table is partial and in-frame only. D and trimming come from the DNA, and the V and J calls and clone size come from that table. Here the sample spans 150,000 to 200,000 clones, 84% being singletons. Germline CDR1 is SGHAT and CDR2 is FQNNGV. The V end lost 3 bases, the J end lost 6 bases, and 8 bases lay between the germline ends. The CDR3 loop spans 12 amino acids.

The specimen was PBMCs or T cells enriched from blood (not recorded which). The clonotype was recovered from a man aged 45-65 years who had recovered from COVID-19. The V call is TRBV11-2, the J call TRBJ1-1; D gene unclear. CDR3 in amino acids: CASSFEGSEAFF. DNA for the CDR3: TGTGCCAGCAGCTTCGAGGGTTCTGAAGCTTTCTTT.